The 32 T cell receptor beta chains below come from one sample, sequenced in a study of cytomegalovirus exposure and HLA in healthy donors (dated by TCRdb to between 2016 and 2019). The protocol used for the library was the immunoSEQ multiplex PCR assay. A mixture of 60 forward primers for TCR Vbeta segments and 13 reverse primers for TCR Jbeta segments was used in the multiplex PCR. Sourced from immuneACCESS, this table was stored by TCRdb with only in-frame sequences that have V and J called. A share of the clones is absent; for the studies checked, an unresolved V gene accounts for under half, and the remainder has no known explanation. Counted in this sample were under 150,000 clones; just under 70% of them appeared once. Roughly 4% of the sample belongs to the ten largest clones. The source material was PBMCs. Source of these receptors: a man between 60 and 75 years old in good health and CMV-seronegative.

This clone was counted only a few times. Here the CDR3 reads CASSVGGGDAEAFF. DNA of the CDR3: TGTGCCAGCAGCGTAGGAGGGGGGGATGCTGAAGCTTTCTTT. J is TRBJ1-1 and V is TRBV9, with D possibly being TRBD1 (6 bases). The V end lost 0 bases, the J end lost 6 bases, and 12 bases lay between the germline ends. This CDR3 is 14 amino acids long. From germline, CDR1 is SGDLS and CDR2 YYNGEE.

The count of this clone is one. CDR3 DNA: TGTGCCAGCAGTTACGCAGGGGTGGATAATTCACCCCTCCACTTT. Translated, it gives CASSYAGVDNSPLHF. The chain is built from TRBV6-5 and TRBJ1-6; perhaps TRBD1 as D (6 bases). The germline V and J ends were trimmed by 2 bases and 5 bases, with 10 bases remaining between them. Looked up from germline, CDR1 is MNHEY and CDR2 is SVGAGI. This CDR3 region has 15 residues.

The J gene is TRBJ2-2, the V gene TRBV6-6, with a tentative D call TRBD2 (5 bases). Between the trimmed V and J ends, which lost 6 bases and 0 bases, there was a span of 8 bases. CDR3 length: 14 amino acids. In germline, CDR1 is MNHNY, CDR2 SVGAGI (reference sequence). The CDR3 sequence is CASRTTANTGELFF. CDR3 sequence (DNA): TGTGCCAGCAGGACTACAGCGAACACCGGGGAGCTGTTTTTT.

The chain couples TRBV5-6 to TRBJ1-6; 9 bases fit TRBD1. This CDR3 has 14 amino acids. After removal of 2 bases from V and 9 bases from J, the junction contained 3 bases not matched to a gene. CDR1 and CDR2 (germline): SGHDT, YYEEEE. The CDR3: CASSLTGGSSPLHF. DNA of the CDR3: TGTGCCAGCAGCTTAACAGGGGGCAGTTCACCCCTCCACTTT.

This clone was counted a few times. V usage is TRBV10-3 and J usage is TRBJ2-7; D uncertain. Germline CDR1 ENHRY, CDR2 SYGVKD. V gave up 7 bases and J gave up 0 bases, with 7 bases separating them. CDR3 size: 12 residues. The CDR3 sequence: CAITASSYEQYF. The CDR3 nucleotides read TGTGCCATCACGGCTAGCTCCTACGAGCAGTACTTC.

V gene TRBV23-1 combines with J gene TRBJ2-5; 7 bases are a match to TRBD1. TRBV23-1 is assigned to the ORF class and has an uncertain function. This CDR3 has 16 residues. V gave up 5 bases and J gave up 5 bases; unmatched junction bases: 14. The CDR3 sequence: CASSKAQGQRGETQYF. The CDR3 DNA reads as TGCGCCAGCAGTAAGGCCCAGGGACAGAGAGGGGAGACCCAGTACTTC.

This chain links TRBV28 with TRBJ2-1; D possibly corresponds to TRBD1 (6 bases). V lost 6 bases to trimming and J lost 5 bases, with 17 bases between them. The CDR3 is 15 residues long. Germline lookup yields CDR1 MDHEN and CDR2 SYDVKM. The CDR3 region is CASSPDPSGDNEQFF. The DNA of the CDR3 is TGTGCCAGCAGCCCTGATCCGTCAGGGGACAATGAGCAGTTCTTC.

CDR3 in DNA: TGTGCCAGCAGCGTACAGGGAGGCACCGGGGAGCTGTTTTTT. Its translation is CASSVQGGTGELFF. The rearrangement joins TRBV9 to TRBJ2-2; tentatively, D is TRBD2 (6 bases). The CDR3 contains 14 residues. With 1 base removed from V and 4 bases from J, the gap between germline ends came to 8 bases. Germline V lookup: CDR1 SGDLS, CDR2 YYNGEE.

The J gene is TRBJ2-7, the V gene TRBV27; 10 bases match TRBD1. The CDR3 spans 19 residues. Germline V gene data show CDR1 as MNHEY and CDR2 as SMNVEV (reference sequence). The V and J ends lost 5 bases and 4 bases, in that order; junction bases with no gene match: 20. CDR3 region: CASSPRPGTGASRRYEQYF. Written as DNA, the CDR3 is TGTGCCAGCAGTCCCCGTCCCGGGACAGGGGCCTCCAGACGATACGAGCAGTACTTC.

This clone was counted a few times. The CDR3 reads CASSHATLEGLFF. In DNA form, the CDR3 reads TGTGCCAGCAGTCATGCTACGCTGGAGGGGCTGTTTTTT. J is TRBJ2-2 and V is TRBV6-5, with D maybe TRBD2 (6 bases). Germline V gives CDR1 MNHEY, CDR2 SVGAGI. Between the trimmed V and J ends, which lost 5 bases and 13 bases, there was a span of 17 bases. The CDR3 is 13 residues long.

The CDR3 reads CASSGSTHSRVANTEAFF. The DNA for the CDR3 is TGTGCCAGCAGCGGAAGCACCCATTCCCGGGTCGCGAACACTGAAGCTTTCTTT. The chain carries TRBV21-1 and TRBJ1-1. TRBV21-1 is a pseudogene segment. This CDR3 spans 18 amino acids.

The chain links TRBV9 to TRBJ2-1; 7 bases are shared with TRBD2. The CDR3 has 14 amino acids. CDR1 is SGDLS, CDR2 YYNGEE, per germline. With V trimmed by 0 bases and J by 6 bases, 3 bases remained unmatched. The chain's CDR3 is CASSVAGLSNEQFF. The CDR3 DNA reads TGTGCCAGCAGCGTAGCGGGACTAAGCAATGAGCAGTTCTTC.

The chain combines TRBV7-8 with TRBJ2-3; 14 bases fit TRBD2. The CDR3 length is 16 residues. V was clipped by 10 bases and J by 0 bases; unmatched bases: 6. The germline V gene has CDR1 SGHVS and CDR2 FQNEAQ. CDR3 nucleotide sequence: TGTGCCACAGGACTAGCGGGAGGAGCGAGCACAGATACGCAGTATTTT. It specifies CATGLAGGASTDTQYF.

The rearrangement uses TRBV5-6 and TRBJ1-2; 8 bases are a match to TRBD1. The CDR3 extends over 16 amino acids. CDR1 is SGHDT and CDR2 is YYEEEE in the germline V gene. V was pared by 1 base and J by 0 bases, with 5 bases of the junction left unmatched. CDR3 in DNA: TGTGCCAGCAGCTTGCCTGGGACAGGTACTAACTATGGCTACACCTTC. This encodes CASSLPGTGTNYGYTF.

The rearrangement uses TRBV29-1 and TRBJ2-7; TRBD1 agrees at 8 bases. CDR1 and CDR2 from the germline V gene are SQVTM and ANQGSEA. J lost 2 bases, V lost 7 bases, and 4 bases had no gene match. The CDR3 loop spans 12 amino acids. The CDR3 DNA reads as TGCAGCGCACGGACAGGGCCCTACGAGCAGTACTTC. Its translation: CSARTGPYEQYF.

A note on this clone: Other nucleotide sequences in the sample specify the same CDR3. The V gene is TRBV9, the J gene TRBJ2-5, with 8 nucleotides matching TRBD2. The length of the CDR3 is 16 residues. Germline values: CDR1 SGDLS, CDR2 YYNGEE. V dropped 0 bases and J dropped 2; count of bases not matched to a gene: 6. This CDR3 is CASSVASGRAQETQYF. The CDR3 bases are TGTGCCAGCAGCGTAGCCAGCGGGAGAGCTCAAGAGACCCAGTACTTC. The full variable domain, with the rest looked up from reference TRBV9 and TRBJ2-5, is DSGVTQTPKHLITATGQRVTLRCSPRSGDLSVYWYQQSLDQGLQFLIQYYNGEERAKGNILERFSAQQFPDLHSELNLSSLELGDSALYFCASSVASGRAQETQYFGPGTRLLVL.

The rearrangement links TRBV28 to TRBJ1-5; 7 bases align to TRBD1. The germline V gene has CDR1 MDHEN and CDR2 SYDVKM. Trimming at V came to 4 bases and at J to 4 bases, leaving 4 bases not matched to a gene. The CDR3 runs 14 residues. CDR3 region: CASSWDRINQPQHF. The CDR3 nucleotides are TGTGCCAGCAGTTGGGACAGAATTAATCAGCCCCAGCATTTT. Looking up the rest from reference TRBV28 and TRBJ1-5 gives the full variable domain: DVKVTQSSRYLVKRTGEKVFLECVQDMDHENMFWYRQDPGLGLRLIYFSYDVKMKEKGDIPEGYSVSREKKERFSLILESASTNQTSMYLCASSWDRINQPQHFGDGTRLSIL.

The chain employs TRBV5-4 and TRBJ2-7, with 8 nucleotides matching TRBD1. The V gene end was trimmed by 2 bases and the J gene end by 5 bases; junction bases not matched to a gene: 9. This CDR3 is 15 amino acids long. CDR1 and CDR2 from the germline V gene are SGHNT and YYREEE (reference sequence). The CDR3 bases are TGTGCCAGCAGCTTACACCGGACAGGGCAAGACGAGCAGTACTTC. Residues: CASSLHRTGQDEQYF.

The rearrangement links TRBV10-1 to TRBJ1-3; D is unresolved. The CDR3 runs to 13 residues. V lost 3 bases and J lost 0, with 3 bases in between. CDR1 is WNHNN, CDR2 SYGVQD, per germline (reference sequence). The CDR3 region is CASSDGSGNTIYF. The DNA for the CDR3 is TGCGCCAGCAGTGACGGCTCTGGAAACACCATATATTTT.

The chain has TRBV5-1 and TRBJ2-5, with TRBD2 identical over 16 bases. Germline CDR1 is SGHRS and CDR2 is YFSETQ. The CDR3 has 15 amino acids. V lost 5 bases and J lost 3; bases outside the gene matches: 1. The CDR3 protein is CASRGTSGREETQYF. Written as DNA, the CDR3 is TGCGCCAGCAGGGGGACTAGCGGGAGGGAAGAGACCCAGTACTTC.

In its sample, this clone was seen a few times. The chain uses TRBV28 and TRBJ1-4; D is possibly TRBD1 (6 bases). The length of the CDR3 is 15 residues. The germline V gene encodes CDR1 MDHEN and CDR2 SYDVKM. The ends were cut back, 3 bases at V and 7 bases at J, with 15 bases in the middle. In nucleotides, the CDR3 is TGTGCCAGCAGTTTTGTGGGGGCTGGGGGTGAAAAACTGTTTTTT. Its protein is CASSFVGAGGEKLFF. The full variable domain, completed using reference TRBV28 and TRBJ1-4, is DVKVTQSSRYLVKRTGEKVFLECVQDMDHENMFWYRQDPGLGLRLIYFSYDVKMKEKGDIPEGYSVSREKKERFSLILESASTNQTSMYLCASSFVGAGGEKLFFGSGTQLSVL.

The chain recombines TRBV11-1 with TRBJ2-2, with TRBD2 identical over 9 bases. Trimming removed 4 bases from V and 2 bases from J; junction bases left unmatched: 8. CDR1 is SGHAT and CDR2 is FQDESV in the germline V gene (reference sequence). CDR3 length: 17 residues. DNA of the CDR3: TGTGCCAGCAGCTGGGATGGACTAGCGAGTAACACCGGGGAGCTGTTTTTT. Its protein is CASSWDGLASNTGELFF.

The genes are TRBV27 and TRBJ1-2; a weak D match, TRBD1 (5 bases). The CDR3 consists of 16 residues. V lost 9 bases and J lost 5, with 25 bases in between. Germline values: CDR1 MNHEY, CDR2 SMNVEV (reference sequence). CDR3 region: CASRRVEGGVSYGYTF. The CDR3, as DNA: TGTGCCAGTCGTAGGGTGGAGGGAGGGGTGTCGTATGGCTACACCTTC.

This clone has a handful of counts. The rearrangement uses TRBV6-6 and TRBJ1-1, with TRBD1 matching over 8 bases. Per germline, CDR1 MNHNY and CDR2 SVGAGI (reference sequence). After removal of 4 bases from V and 0 bases from J, the junction contained 7 bases not matched to a gene. The CDR3 totals 16 residues. CDR3 sequence (DNA): TGTGCCAGCAGTTCTGGACAGGGAGGGATGAACACTGAAGCTTTCTTT. Amino acid sequence: CASSSGQGGMNTEAFF.

The CDR3 region is CASSQYRVGNTEAFF. The CDR3 DNA is TGTGCCAGCAGTCAATACAGGGTAGGGAACACTGAAGCTTTCTTT. The chain carries TRBV2 and TRBJ1-1, with D possibly being TRBD1 (6 bases). The CDR3 has 15 amino acids. Trimming left V 5 bases short and J 1 base short, with 14 bases between. From germline, CDR1 is SNHLY and CDR2 FYNNEI.

The chain uses TRBV28 and TRBJ1-5, with 7 bases lining up with TRBD1. There are 17 residues in the CDR3. V gave up 6 bases and J gave up 0 bases; unmatched junction bases: 11. Germline CDR1 and CDR2: MDHEN and SYDVKM. In DNA form, the CDR3 reads TGTGCCAGCAGCCCTGCGTACAGGGGTTATAGCAATCAGCCCCAGCATTTT. Translation gives CASSPAYRGYSNQPQHF.

As DNA, the CDR3 is TGTGCCAGCAGTTTGCAGGGAGGAAGCAATCAGCCCCAGCATTTT. It is translated as CASSLQGGSNQPQHF. The V gene is TRBV27, the J gene TRBJ1-5, with D tentatively TRBD1 (5 bases). Germline V gene sequence: CDR1 MNHEY, CDR2 SMNVEV (reference sequence). The CDR3 runs to 15 residues. Deletions cut 3 bases from V and 1 base from J, with 10 bases between.

The rearrangement links TRBV9 to TRBJ1-4, with TRBD1 matching over 7 bases. The germline gives CDR1 SGDLS, CDR2 YYNGEE. This CDR3 has 14 amino acids. The J segment lost 3 bases and the V segment lost 4 bases, leaving 3 bases of the junction unmatched. CDR3 in DNA: TGTGCCAGCAGCCCGACAGGGCCTAATGAAAAACTGTTTTTT. It is translated as CASSPTGPNEKLFF.

The chain links TRBV7-9 to TRBJ1-4, with 8 bases that match TRBD1. The germline CDR1 and CDR2 sequences are SEHNR and FQNEAQ (reference sequence). V lost 2 bases and J lost 3; bases outside the gene matches: 8. CDR3 length: 17 residues. CDR3 nucleotides: TGTGCCAGCAGCTTAAGACAGGGGCCCTCGTCTAATGAAAAACTGTTTTTT. Translated, it gives CASSLRQGPSSNEKLFF.

The chain links TRBV5-1 to TRBJ1-4, with D possibly being TRBD1 (6 bases). Looked up from germline, CDR1 is SGHRS and CDR2 is YFSETQ. The length of the CDR3 is 16 residues. Trimming took 0 bases from V and 12 from J, leaving 21 bases between them. The CDR3 sequence is CASSLGPNRDPWELFF. DNA for the CDR3: TGCGCCAGCAGCTTGGGACCCAACAGGGATCCATGGGAACTGTTTTTT.

The J gene is TRBJ2-7, the V gene TRBV27; D might be TRBD1 (6 bases). CDR3 length: 14 amino acids. The germline CDR1 and CDR2 sequences are MNHEY and SMNVEV (reference sequence). Trimming stripped 9 bases from V and 5 bases from J, with 20 bases between. CDR3 DNA: TGTGCCAGTAGGGTGGGGACACCCGGTGACGAGCAGTACTTC. As protein: CASRVGTPGDEQYF.

The gene calls are TRBV6-1 and TRBJ2-2; D is ambiguous. Germline V gene data show CDR1 as MNHNS and CDR2 as SASEGT. CDR3 length equals 14 residues. V was clipped by 9 bases and J by 0 bases, with 11 bases between them. As DNA, the CDR3 is TGTGCCAGTGCACAGTCACCGAACACCGGGGAGCTGTTTTTT. Encoded protein: CASAQSPNTGELFF.